The 9 T cell receptor beta chains presented below share a single source sample, sequenced in a study of tissue T cells after allogeneic stem cell transplantation. Assay: immunoSEQ multiplex PCR; the TCRdb copy retains only in-frame clones and omits some. The sample lists some 3,000 clones; approximately 51% were seen once. Time point denoted: mouse harvest day 14 after allogeneic transplant. Each mouse received 10^7 T-cell-depleted marrow cells plus 10^6 splenic CD5+ T cells by tail vein. Material: gut tissue. The receptors were gathered from a female BALB/c mouse given C57BL/6 T cells with graft-versus-host disease after an allogeneic hematopoietic cell transplant.

This clone was seen only a few times. Gene names and germline refer to mouse. The CDR3 end lies 1 residue beyond the end of the read and is filled in from the germline J gene. The chain couples TRBV26 to TRBJ2-4; no reliable D call. The ends were cut back, 5 bases at V and 0 bases at J, with 6 bases in the middle. Germline lookup yields CDR1 KGHPV and CDR2 FQNQEV (reference sequence). This CDR3 is 13 amino acids long. The CDR3 sequence is CASSRDSQNTLYF. Incomplete CDR3 DNA: TGTGCCAGCAGTAGAGACAGTCAAAACACCTTGTAC. Full variable domain (missing parts from reference TRBV26 and TRBJ2-4): NSKVIQTPRYLVKGQGQKAKMRCIPEKGHPVVFWYQQNKNNEFKFLINFQNQEVLQQIDMTEKRFSAECPSNSPCSLEIQSSEAGDSALYLCASSRDSQNTLYFGAGTRLSVL.

This clone is deemed medium-sized (0.01 to 0.1%). Gene and germline names: mouse. The sequenced fragment ends 1 residue before the CDR3 boundary, so the rest is inferred from the germline J gene. The V call is TRBV14, the J call TRBJ2-1; no clear D. CDR1 and CDR2 (germline): SGHDT, FRDEAV. Trimming removed 5 bases from V and 1 base from J, with 7 bases in between. This CDR3 has 13 amino acids. CDR3 sequence reads: CASRRENYAEQFF. CDR3 bases read: TGTGCCAGCAGGCGGGAAAACTATGCTGAGCAGTTC. Full variable domain (rest looked up from reference TRBV14 and TRBJ2-1): EAGVTQSPRYAVLQEGQAVSFWCDPISGHDTLYWYQQPRDQGPQLLVYFRDEAVIDNSQLPSDRFSAVRPKGTNSTLKIQSAKQGDTATYLCASRRENYAEQFFGPGTRLTVL.

Concerning this clone itself: Mouse names are used for the genes. The CDR3 is CASSLGSSAETLYF. CDR3 DNA, as far as it was read: TGTGCCAGCTCCCTGGGGTCTAGTGCAGAAACGCTGTAT. The chain carries TRBV12-1 and TRBJ2-3; maybe TRBD2 (6 bases). The read gets to within 1 residue of the CDR3 end, and the germline J gene fills in the rest. The CDR3 sequence is 14 residues long. Germline V lookup: CDR1 SGHSN, CDR2 HYEKVE. V lost 4 bases, J lost 0 bases, and 10 bases lay in between. The full variable domain, in which reference TRBV12-1 and TRBJ2-3 provide the parts outside the CDR3, is DSGVVQSPRHIIKEKGGRSVLTCIPISGHSNVVWYQQTLGKELKFLIQHYEKVERDKGFLPSRFSVQQFDDYHSEMNMSALELEDSAMYFCASSLGSSAETLYFGSGTRLTVL.

A note on this clone: The genes and germline here are from mouse. Read data end 1 residue before the CDR3 end; the end is taken from the germline J gene. The rearrangement joins TRBV13-3 to TRBJ2-5, with 9 bases lining up with TRBD2. The germline V gene has CDR1 NNHDY and CDR2 SYVADS. J lost 0 bases, V lost 3 bases, and 5 bases had no gene match. The CDR3 is made up of 16 amino acids. The CDR3: CASSVIWGGNQDTQYF. The part of the CDR3 DNA that was read is TGTGCCAGCAGTGTCATCTGGGGGGGTAACCAAGACACCCAGTAC.

Judged by abundance, this clone is large. Gene names follow the mouse nomenclature. The read ends 1 residue shy of where the CDR3 ends; the end is completed using the germline J gene. This chain connects TRBV16 to TRBJ2-7; maybe TRBD1 (5 bases). Per the germline V gene, CDR1 is SGHSA and CDR2 is FRNQAP. This CDR3 spans 12 amino acids. The ends were cut back, 0 bases at V and 7 bases at J, with 7 bases in the middle. The covered CDR3 bases are TGTGCAAGCAGCTTAGACAGGGAAGAACAGTAC. It specifies CASSLDREEQY. The CDR3 reads in full as CASSLDREEQYF.

About this clone itself: Mouse gene names and germline throughout. From the germline J gene comes the end of the CDR3, since the read stops 1 residue before it. The chain employs TRBV3 and TRBJ2-1; 10 bases fit TRBD2. The CDR3 is made up of 15 amino acids. The germline CDR1 and CDR2 sequences are SNHLY and FYNGKV (reference sequence). J gave up 4 bases and V 5 bases, and 5 bases lay outside the gene matches. The sequenced CDR3 bases are TGTGCCAGCAGCACTCGACTGGGGGGATATGCTGAGCAGTTC. Protein product: CASSTRLGGYAEQF. In full, the CDR3 is CASSTRLGGYAEQFF.

This clone was detected only a few times. Germline and genes: mouse. The read ends 1 residue shy of where the CDR3 ends; the end is completed using the germline J gene. The rearrangement uses TRBV5 and TRBJ2-7, with TRBD2 matching 8 bases. CDR1 is LGHNA and CDR2 is YNLKQL in the germline V gene (reference sequence). CDR3 size: 13 residues. Unmatched junction bases numbered 2, after V lost 1 base and J lost 6 bases. CDR3 DNA, as far as it was read: TGTGCCAGCAGCCAAGCTGGGGGGTTTGAACAGTAC. Translating gives CASSQAGGFEQY. The entire CDR3 is CASSQAGGFEQYF.

Note on this clone: Gene and germline names: mouse. CDR3 protein: CSSRPTGANTEVFF. Partial CDR3 DNA: TGCTCCAGCAGGCCGACAGGGGCAAACACAGAAGTCTTC. The chain couples TRBV23 to TRBJ1-1; the table's D call TRBD1 went unverified against the DNA. The CDR3 end is not reached by the read, which stops 1 residue before it; the germline J gene fills it in. The length of the CDR3 is 14 residues. Germline CDR1 and CDR2: KGHTA and FQNQQP.

Turning to this clone: Gene names and germline refer to mouse. The CDR3 DNA, read in part, is TGTGCTAGCAGTTCGGGATCTAATTCGCCCCTCTAC. Encoded protein: CASSSGSNSPLY. The whole CDR3 protein reads CASSSGSNSPLYF. This sequence joins TRBV29 and TRBJ1-6; D gene unclear. The read terminates 1 residue ahead of where the CDR3 ends, so the germline J gene completes it. TRBJ1-6 is labeled an ORF, and its function is uncertain. The length of the CDR3 is 13 residues. Per germline, CDR1 MSHET and CDR2 SYDVDS. V was pared by 4 bases and J by 6 bases, with 7 bases between.